The T cell receptor (beta chain) under discussion was sequenced for a study of post-analysis software for immune sequencing data. Study results and caveats: Higher frequency in patients than in controls was seen for five TRBV segments, with TRBV5-6, TRBV5-1 and TRBV20-1 among them. Controls significantly exceeded multiple sclerosis patients in normalized Chao1 diversity. With F measure, samples from one preparation batch clustered together strongly.

Built from TCR beta cDNA, the libraries had unique molecular identifiers in them. Input of roughly 0.95 to 11 million T cells yielded 400,000 to 550,000 cDNA molecules. A single record per CDR3 protein comes from TCRdb applying MiXCR to the PCR reads. Of 650,000 to 850,000 distinct CDR3 sequences in the sample, around 42% were seen once. As for this clonotype: Its target is unknown.

With 3 bases clipped from V and 0 bases from J, the junction kept 4 bases outside the gene matches. Germline-derived CDR1 and CDR2 are LNHDA and SQIVND (reference sequence). The CDR3 has 16 residues. The sample was blood. The origin of this receptor is a girl aged 5 to 17 with multiple sclerosis. The V and J genes are TRBV19 and TRBJ2-7; 11 positions match TRBD2. The CDR3: CASSMGLAGGSYEQYF. As DNA, the CDR3 is TGTGCCAGTAGTATGGGGCTAGCGGGAGGCTCCTACGAGCAGTACTTC.